This T cell receptor (beta chain) stems from a study of T cells in Graves' hyperthyroidism and ophthalmopathy. Study-level results: The authors' 13 V-J model separated ophthalmopathy from stable hyperthyroidism.

This clonotype was observed many times. The antigen is unknown. The CDR3 runs 15 residues. The J segment lost 5 bases and the V segment lost 2 bases, leaving 3 bases of the junction unmatched. The germline gives CDR1 SGHTA, CDR2 FQGTGA. Amplification targeted TCR beta CDR3 regions from RNA transcripts. The TCR CDR3 first-round RT-PCR relied on the HTBI primer set. Via MiXCR, TCRdb re-called the multiplex PCR reads, giving one row per CDR3 protein. In the table there are under 800,000 distinct CDR3 sequences, about 14% of which are singletons. Lactation, pregnancy, other autoimmune disease or uncontrolled infection excluded patients.

The specimen sequenced was blood. The chain combines TRBV7-3 with TRBJ2-2; 9 nucleotides line up with TRBD2. The clonotype comes from a woman younger than 30 with Graves' hyperthyroidism. The CDR3 nucleotides read TGTGCCAGCAGCTTAGCGGGAGGGCCGACCGGGGAGCTGTTTTTT. Translated, it gives CASSLAGGPTGELFF. The full variable domain, with the rest looked up from reference TRBV7-3 and TRBJ2-2, is GAGVSQTPSNKVTEKGKYVELRCDPISGHTALYWYRQSLGQGPEFLIYFQGTGAADDSGLPNDRFFAVRPEGSVSTLKIQRTERGDSAVYLCASSLAGGPTGELFFGEGSRLTVL.